This record looks at one T cell receptor beta chain sequence and its context. The ends were cut back, 4 bases at V and 9 bases at J, with 15 bases in the middle. Germline CDR1 and CDR2: MNHNS and SASEGT. The CDR3 is 14 residues long. Molecular barcoding with unique molecular identifiers was used for the TCRbeta library. In TCRdb, the PCR reads were re-called with MiXCR into one record per CDR3 protein. The sample records some 350,000 distinct CDR3 sequences, over 9% being singletons. This sample was included in a study of T-cell reconstitution after alpha-beta-depleted transplantation in children. The sample was PBMCs from the stem cell graft donor, taken from the stem cell graft. The V call is TRBV6-1, the J call TRBJ2-2; D gene unclear. The receptor comes from a human donor who donated a stem cell graft to a child with acute lymphoblastic leukemia. In nucleotides, the CDR3 is TGTGCCAGCAGTGCCCTCGGCCAGCCCCGGGAGCTGTTTTTT. It is translated as CASSALGQPRELFF.